The text below deals with one TCR beta chain. In the authors' methods: Amplification from reference gene primers served as the basis for estimated nucleated cell counts. Using immunoSEQ multiplex PCR, the repertoire was profiled, and TCRdb retains in-frame clones only, with some absent. V, J and clone size derive from that table, while D and trimming were established from the DNA sequence. The table records about 76,000 clones, about 90% of them present only once. This sample stems from a study of blood T cell repertoires in COVID-19. Study information: Sites in the United States, Italy and Spain provided acute and convalescent COVID-19 samples. T cells, B-cell-depleted T cells, or PBMCs supplied cDNA or gDNA.

The length of the CDR3 is 13 residues. V was shortened by 3 bases and J by 6 bases, with 11 bases between the two germline ends. CDR1 and CDR2 (germline): KGHSH, LQKENI. The clonotype comes from a woman aged 50 to 65 in a cohort sampled during active COVID-19. The sample was peripheral blood. The chain recombines TRBV18 with TRBJ2-5; a weak D match, TRBD1 (5 bases). The CDR3 coding sequence is TGTGCCAGCTCACCCGGCAGGGAAAAGACCCAGTACTTC. Translation gives CASSPGREKTQYF. Based on the CDR3 plus reference TRBV18 and TRBJ2-5, the full variable domain is NAGVMQNPRHLVRRRGQEARLRCSPMKGHSHVYWYRQLPEEGLKFMVYLQKENIIDESGMPKERFSAEFPKEGPSILRIQQVVRGDSAAYFCASSPGREKTQYFGPGTRLLVL.